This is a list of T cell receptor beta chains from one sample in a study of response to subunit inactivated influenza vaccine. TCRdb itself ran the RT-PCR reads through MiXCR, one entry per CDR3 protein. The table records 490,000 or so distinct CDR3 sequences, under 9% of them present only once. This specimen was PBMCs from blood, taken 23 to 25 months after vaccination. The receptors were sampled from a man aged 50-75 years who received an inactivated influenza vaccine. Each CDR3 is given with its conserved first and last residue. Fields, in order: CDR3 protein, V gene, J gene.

CASSVGLTGGVFYGYTF,TRBV9,TRBJ1-2
CASCITTDTQYF,TRBV5-1,TRBJ2-3
CATSPPGGHEQYF,TRBV24-1,TRBJ2-7
CASSPTGAGQPQHF,TRBV12-3/TRBV12-4,TRBJ1-5
CASSLSGGHHTGELFF,TRBV12-3/TRBV12-4,TRBJ2-2
CASTQGGGLSYEQYF,TRBV7-2,TRBJ2-7
CASSRGATTIQYF,TRBV7-2,TRBJ2-4
CASSQDRVTQYF,TRBV12-3/TRBV12-4,TRBJ2-5
CASQRGYNEQFF,TRBV6-2/TRBV6-3,TRBJ2-1
CSVEVGVGSSGLSYNEQFF,TRBV29-1,TRBJ2-1
CASSLTDGSNYGYTF,TRBV11-2,TRBJ1-2
CAINGANTEAFF,TRBV10-3,TRBJ1-1
CASSLVPDGSYEQYF,TRBV5-6,TRBJ2-7
CASSTRQGSHYNEQFF,TRBV13,TRBJ2-1
CSARFGSAYTDTQYF,TRBV20-1,TRBJ2-3
CASSLMASYEQYF,TRBV7-8,TRBJ2-7
CASSPAGTNTGELFF,TRBV25-1,TRBJ2-2
CASSLSRTGVNEQFF,TRBV5-1,TRBJ2-1
CASRVGLAETNTGELFF,TRBV5-1,TRBJ2-2
CASSMTGTNVYEQYF,TRBV12-3/TRBV12-4,TRBJ2-7
CSARDMDRTYNEQFF,TRBV20-1,TRBJ2-1
CASSYEGPLTQYF,TRBV27,TRBJ2-3
CASSSTAGGPYNEQFF,TRBV11-2,TRBJ2-1
CASSPYSPDSNTEAFF,TRBV27,TRBJ1-1
CARPTSDRGWDEQFF,TRBV6-1,TRBJ2-1
CAISHSSGNTIYF,TRBV10-3,TRBJ1-3
CASSYSFGREQYF,TRBV6-5,TRBJ2-7
CATADRVENIQYF,TRBV10-3,TRBJ2-4
CASSLFGVNTEAFF,TRBV5-8,TRBJ1-1
CASSLQGESPLHF,TRBV7-8,TRBJ1-6
CASSLTSGGAGEQFF,TRBV5-1,TRBJ2-1
CASSEYRNTEAFF,TRBV7-9,TRBJ1-1
CASSLGWGLGYTF,TRBV11-2,TRBJ1-2
CASSLTAPLPVECQPQHF,TRBV5-1,TRBJ1-5
CASSLGDRSYEQYF,TRBV12-3/TRBV12-4,TRBJ2-7
CASSNAGTRNEKLFF,TRBV5-1,TRBJ1-4
CSARSGSLSNQPQHF,TRBV20-1,TRBJ1-5
CASRIKRGGYNEQFF,TRBV27,TRBJ2-1
CASSLYSGTGGAWATTEAFF,TRBV5-1,TRBJ1-1
CASSEGLTGHSPGKLFF,TRBV6-1,TRBJ1-4
CASSSPGRSKETQYF,TRBV5-1,TRBJ2-5
CASSLKIYNEQFF,TRBV12-3/TRBV12-4,TRBJ2-1
CASSRDRYQETQYF,TRBV18,TRBJ2-5
CASSLGQGRNSPLHF,TRBV5-1,TRBJ1-6
CASSLGTGPKETQYF,TRBV5-1,TRBJ2-5
CASSLGSYTDTQYF,TRBV12-3/TRBV12-4,TRBJ2-3
CASRRGPSSYNEQFF,TRBV14,TRBJ2-1
CSVRSFTGVNTEAFF,TRBV29-1,TRBJ1-1
CAIKRGTGPNYGYTF,TRBV10-3,TRBJ1-2
CASSPFGGNTEAFF,TRBV2,TRBJ1-1
CASSSSGSEDTQYF,TRBV25-1,TRBJ2-3
CASSKLNTGELFF,TRBV7-9,TRBJ2-2
CASSRRSGLDGDEQYF,TRBV4-2,TRBJ2-7
CASSLNGQYNQPQHF,TRBV5-1,TRBJ1-5
CASNGGNYGYTF,TRBV28,TRBJ1-2
CASSPPGVINQPQHF,TRBV18,TRBJ1-5
CASSPRTGFYEQYF,TRBV14,TRBJ2-7
CASSPRQQEGVQYF,TRBV18,TRBJ2-7
CASSPPLGQGRSGKLYEQYF,TRBV18,TRBJ2-7
CASSQLAGTGRYEQYF,TRBV4-3,TRBJ2-7